A selection of T cell receptor beta chains follows, all from one sample in a study of cytomegalovirus exposure and HLA in healthy donors. The method was immunoSEQ multiplex PCR; TCRdb's version includes in-frame clones alone and lacks a portion of them. The data contain more than 300,000 clones, roughly 89% of them singletons. Material: PBMCs. These receptors were collected from a woman between 18 and 30 years old in good health and CMV-seronegative. CDR3s include the opening cysteine and the closing phenylalanine or tryptophan. Fields, in order: V gene, J gene, D gene, clone size, CDR3 DNA, CDR3 protein. D genes are given only for firm matches. Not every row has a clone size; where given, it reads once, few, many or a size class.

>TRBV11-2|TRBJ2-1|TRBD1|.
TGTGCCAGCACCTCTGGGGACAGCTCCTACAATGAGCAGTTCTTC
CASTSGDSSYNEQFF
>TRBV9|TRBJ2-7|.|.
TGTGCCAGCAGCGCCCGGGACTTGGAGGGCTACGAGCAGTACTTC
CASSARDLEGYEQYF
>TRBV19|TRBJ1-1|.|.
TGTGCCAGTAGTATTTGGCAGGGGAACACTGAAGCTTTCTTT
CASSIWQGNTEAFF
>TRBV7-6|TRBJ2-1|TRBD2|.
TGTGCCAGCAGCTTAACTGCGGGGGTCAATGAGCAGTTCTTC
CASSLTAGVNEQFF
>TRBV5-1|TRBJ2-7|TRBD2|.
TGCGCCAGCAGCCCCGGACTAGCGGGGGACGAGCAGTACTTC
CASSPGLAGDEQYF
>TRBV19|TRBJ2-4|TRBD2|.
TGTGCCAGTAGTATATTTAGCGGGAAGGCCAAAAACATTCAGTACTTC
CASSIFSGKAKNIQYF
>TRBV15|TRBJ1-2|TRBD1|once
TGTGCCACCAGCAACGCTCCAGGGGGGCAGTACTATGGCTACACCTTC
CATSNAPGGQYYGYTF
>TRBV7-6|TRBJ2-1|TRBD2|.
TGTGCCAGCAGCCGGGGGGGCAATGAGCAGTTCTTC
CASSRGGNEQFF
>TRBV2|TRBJ2-4|TRBD1|.
TGTGCCAGCAGTCCGGGACAGGGCAGAAACATTCAGTACTTC
CASSPGQGRNIQYF
>TRBV6-6|TRBJ2-1|.|.
TGTGCCAGCAGAGTCGGAGGTGGCGCTGAGCAGTTCTTC
CASRVGGGAEQFF
>TRBV30|TRBJ1-2|.|.
TGTGCCTGGAGTGAGCCCGAGTTCTATGGCTACACCTTC
CAWSEPEFYGYTF
>TRBV19|TRBJ1-5|.|.
TGTGCCAGTAGTACCCAGGGTTCTGGTAGCAATCAGCCCCAGCATTTT
CASSTQGSGSNQPQHF
>TRBV5-1|TRBJ1-6|TRBD1|.
TGCGCCAGCAGCTCAGGACAGGGCTGGAATTCACCCCTCCACTTT
CASSSGQGWNSPLHF
>TRBV28|TRBJ2-2|.|.
TGTGCCAGCAGTTTCTCCGGGGGAGGCCCCGGGGAGCTGTTTTTT
CASSFSGGGPGELFF
>TRBV7-2|TRBJ1-1|.|.
TGTGCCAGCAGCTTAGGCCGGGGAGTGGGCACTGAAGCTTTCTTT
CASSLGRGVGTEAFF
>TRBV5-1|TRBJ2-2|.|.
TGCGCCAGCAGCTTGGACAGGGTTGCCGGGGAGCTGTTTTTT
CASSLDRVAGELFF
>TRBV2|TRBJ2-7|TRBD1|.
TGTGCCAGCAGTTCCTTCGGACAGGGGAAAGCCTACGAGCAGTACTTC
CASSSFGQGKAYEQYF
>TRBV6-1|TRBJ1-1|.|.
TGTGCCAGCATACAGGGTTTCACTGAAGCTTTCTTT
CASIQGFTEAFF
>TRBV4-1|TRBJ1-1|.|once
TGCGCCAGCAGCCTCGGTGAAAACACTGAAGCTTTCTTT
CASSLGENTEAFF
>TRBV30|TRBJ2-3|.|.
TGTGCCCCCGCCGGGGATACGCAGTATTTT
CAPAGDTQYF
>TRBV28|TRBJ1-2|.|few
TGTGCCAGCGGCTTTCCTAACTATGGCTACACCTTC
CASGFPNYGYTF
>TRBV11-1|TRBJ2-2|TRBD2|.
TGTGCCAGCAGCTTAGCACGGAGTAGCGGGATAATATCCGGGGAGCTGTTTTTT
CASSLARSSGIISGELFF
>TRBV4-1|TRBJ1-2|TRBD1|.
TGCGCCAGCAGCCTAGGGGGCGGGGCCGCTAACTATGGCTACACCTTC
CASSLGGGAANYGYTF
>TRBV6-1|TRBJ1-2|TRBD1|.
TGTGCCAGCAGCGGGGTAGGACAGGGAGTGGGAGGCTACACCTTC
CASSGVGQGVGGYTF
>TRBV5-1|TRBJ1-4|.|.
TGCGCCAGCAGCCCCCGGACGGGGGGAGCCGAAAAACTGTTTTTT
CASSPRTGGAEKLFF
>TRBV27|TRBJ2-7|.|.
TGTGCCAGCAGTCTGGACTTGTCCTACGAGCAGTACTTC
CASSLDLSYEQYF
>TRBV6-5|TRBJ1-5|TRBD1|once
TGTGCCAGCAGCCCGGGACAGGGAACAAAAAAACCCCAGCATTTT
CASSPGQGTKKPQHF
>TRBV10-3|TRBJ2-3|TRBD2|once
TGTGCCATCAGTGAGCCGTTAGCGGGAGGAACGGCAGATACGCAGTATTTT
CAISEPLAGGTADTQYF
>TRBV6-5|TRBJ2-2|TRBD2|.
TGTGCCAGCAGTTACCGGCTAGCGGGCACCGGGGAGCTGTTTTTT
CASSYRLAGTGELFF